The sequence of this T cell receptor (beta chain) was determined in a study of patients and donors after allogeneic stem cell transplantation. Per germline, CDR1 SQVTM and CDR2 ANQGSEA. The CDR3 runs 15 residues. Trimming took off 4 bases at V and 0 bases at J, with 12 bases between the two ends. TCRdb fed the RT-PCR reads into MiXCR, producing one record per CDR3 protein. Counted here are 25,000 to 40,000 distinct CDR3 sequences, roughly a third occurring once; the ten biggest clones make up less than 85%. The sequenced sample consisted of blood, either unsorted or a sorted T cell fraction (not recorded which). The sequence derives from a human donor who was either an allogeneic HSCT recipient or a stem cell or donor lymphocyte infusion donor (not recorded which). It is not recorded whose cells these are; they may come from a transplant donor. This rearrangement joins TRBV29-1 to TRBJ1-4; D is uncertain. CDR3 loop: CSVAGRLATNEKLFF. DNA of the CDR3: TGCAGCGTTGCGGGAAGACTCGCAACTAATGAAAAACTGTTTTTT.